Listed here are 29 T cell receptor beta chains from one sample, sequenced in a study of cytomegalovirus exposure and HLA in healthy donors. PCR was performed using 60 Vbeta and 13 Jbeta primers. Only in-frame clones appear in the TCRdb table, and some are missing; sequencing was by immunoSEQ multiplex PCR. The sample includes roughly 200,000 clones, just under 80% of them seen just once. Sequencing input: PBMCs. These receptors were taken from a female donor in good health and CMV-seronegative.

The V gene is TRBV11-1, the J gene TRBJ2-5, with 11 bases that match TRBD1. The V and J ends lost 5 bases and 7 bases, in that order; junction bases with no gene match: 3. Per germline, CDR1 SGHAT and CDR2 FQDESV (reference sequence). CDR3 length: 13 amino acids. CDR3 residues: CASSPGTGGTQYF. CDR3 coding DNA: TGTGCCAGCAGCCCGGGGACAGGGGGGACCCAGTACTTC. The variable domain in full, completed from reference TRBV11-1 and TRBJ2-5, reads EAEVAQSPRYKITEKSQAVAFWCDPISGHATLYWYRQILGQGPELLVQFQDESVVDDSQLPKDRFSAERLKGVDSTLKIQPAELGDSAMYLCASSPGTGGTQYFGPGTRLLVL.

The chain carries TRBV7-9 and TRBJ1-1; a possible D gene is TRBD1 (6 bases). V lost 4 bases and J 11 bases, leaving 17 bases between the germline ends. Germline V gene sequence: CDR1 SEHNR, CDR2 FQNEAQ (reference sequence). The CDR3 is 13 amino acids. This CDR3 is CASSYRGGRGAFF. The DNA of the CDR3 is TGTGCCAGCAGCTATAGGGGGGGCCGGGGGGCTTTCTTT.

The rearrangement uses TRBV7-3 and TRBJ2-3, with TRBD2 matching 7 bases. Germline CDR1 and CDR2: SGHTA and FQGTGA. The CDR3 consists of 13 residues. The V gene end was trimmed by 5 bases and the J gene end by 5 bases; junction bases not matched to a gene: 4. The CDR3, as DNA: TGTGCCAGCAGCCTTTCGGGGGGAGATACGCAGTATTTT. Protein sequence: CASSLSGGDTQYF.

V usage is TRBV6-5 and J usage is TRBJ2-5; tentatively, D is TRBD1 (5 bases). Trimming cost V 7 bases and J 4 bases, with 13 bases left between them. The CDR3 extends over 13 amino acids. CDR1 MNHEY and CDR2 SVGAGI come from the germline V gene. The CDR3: CASNGAARETQYF. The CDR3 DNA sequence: TGTGCCAGCAATGGGGCAGCTCGAGAGACCCAGTACTTC.

CDR3: CASSSPGGYSYEQYF. Here the CDR3 DNA reads TGTGCCAGCAGTTCCCCGGGGGGGTACTCCTACGAGCAGTACTTC. This chain connects TRBV6-6 to TRBJ2-7, with TRBD2 matching over 8 bases. V gave up 4 bases and J gave up 0 bases; unmatched junction bases: 5. CDR3 length: 15 amino acids. Germline loops: CDR1 MNHNY, CDR2 SVGAGI (reference sequence).

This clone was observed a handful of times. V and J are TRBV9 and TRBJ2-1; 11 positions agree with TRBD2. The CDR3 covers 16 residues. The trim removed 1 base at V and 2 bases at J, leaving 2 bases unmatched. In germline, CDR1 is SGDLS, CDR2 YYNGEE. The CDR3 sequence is CASSVRLAGPYNEQFF. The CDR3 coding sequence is TGTGCCAGCAGCGTACGACTAGCGGGACCCTACAATGAGCAGTTCTTC.

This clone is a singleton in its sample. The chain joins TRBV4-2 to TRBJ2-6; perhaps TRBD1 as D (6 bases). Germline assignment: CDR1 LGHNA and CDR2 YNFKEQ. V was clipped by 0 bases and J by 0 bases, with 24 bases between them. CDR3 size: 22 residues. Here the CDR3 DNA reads TGTGCCAGCAGCCAAGAGTTAAAGTTTAGGGGACAACTTTTCTCTGGGGCCAACGTCCTGACTTTC. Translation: CASSQELKFRGQLFSGANVLTF.

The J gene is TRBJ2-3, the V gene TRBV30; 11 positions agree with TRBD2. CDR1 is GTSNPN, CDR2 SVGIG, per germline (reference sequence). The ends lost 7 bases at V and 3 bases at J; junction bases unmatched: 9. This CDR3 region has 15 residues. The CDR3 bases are TGTGCCTCCCCAGCTAGCGGGGGGTCGACAGATACGCAGTATTTT. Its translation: CASPASGGSTDTQYF. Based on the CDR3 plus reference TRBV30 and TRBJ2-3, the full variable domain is SQTIHQWPATLVQPVGSPLSLECTVEGTSNPNLYWYRQAAGRGLQLLFYSVGIGQISSEVPQNLSASRPQDRQFILSSKKLLLSDSGFYLCASPASGGSTDTQYFGPGTRLTVL.

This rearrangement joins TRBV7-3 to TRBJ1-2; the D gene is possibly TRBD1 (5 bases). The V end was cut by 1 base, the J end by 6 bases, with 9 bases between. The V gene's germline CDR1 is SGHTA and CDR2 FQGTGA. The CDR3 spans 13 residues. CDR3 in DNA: TGTGCCAGCAGCTTAAATCCAGGGAATGGCTACACCTTC. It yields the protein CASSLNPGNGYTF.

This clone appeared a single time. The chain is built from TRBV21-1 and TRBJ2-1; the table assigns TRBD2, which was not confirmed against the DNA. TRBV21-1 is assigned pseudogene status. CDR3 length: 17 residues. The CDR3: CASSDRAGLAGAYEQFF. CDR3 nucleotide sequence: TGTGCCAGCAGCGACCGGGCTGGTTTAGCGGGAGCATATGAGCAGTTCTTC.

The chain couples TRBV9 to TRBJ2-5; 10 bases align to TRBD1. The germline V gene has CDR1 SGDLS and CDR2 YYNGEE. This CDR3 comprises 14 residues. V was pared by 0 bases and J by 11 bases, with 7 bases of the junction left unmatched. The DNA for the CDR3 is TGTGCCAGCAGCGTAGTAGGGACAGGGGAGGAGCAGTACTTC. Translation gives CASSVVGTGEEQYF.

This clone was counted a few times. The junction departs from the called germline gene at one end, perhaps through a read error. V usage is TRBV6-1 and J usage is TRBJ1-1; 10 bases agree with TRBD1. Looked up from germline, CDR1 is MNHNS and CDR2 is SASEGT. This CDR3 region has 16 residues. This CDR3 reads CAISAGTGAYRTEAFF. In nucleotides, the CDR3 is TGTGCCATCAGTGCAGGGACAGGGGCCTATAGGACTGAAGCTTTCTTT.

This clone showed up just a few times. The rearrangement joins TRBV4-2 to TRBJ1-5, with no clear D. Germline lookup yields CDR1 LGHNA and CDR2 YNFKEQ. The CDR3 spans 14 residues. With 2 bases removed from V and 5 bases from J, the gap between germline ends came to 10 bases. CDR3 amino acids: CASSQSGGDQPQHF. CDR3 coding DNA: TGTGCCAGCAGCCAATCTGGCGGGGATCAGCCCCAGCATTTT.

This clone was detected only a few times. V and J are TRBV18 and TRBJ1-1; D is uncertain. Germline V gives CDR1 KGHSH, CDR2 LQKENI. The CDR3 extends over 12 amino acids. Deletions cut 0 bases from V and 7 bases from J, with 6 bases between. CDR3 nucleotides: TGTGCCAGCTCACCACCCACAGATGAAGCTTTCTTT. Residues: CASSPPTDEAFF.

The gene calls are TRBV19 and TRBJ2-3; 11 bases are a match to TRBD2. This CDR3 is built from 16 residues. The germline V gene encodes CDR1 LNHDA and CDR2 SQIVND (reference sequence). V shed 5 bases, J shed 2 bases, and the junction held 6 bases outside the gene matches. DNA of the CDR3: TGTGCCAGTAGTGTGCTAGCGGGGGGCTACACAGATACGCAGTATTTT. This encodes CASSVLAGGYTDTQYF.

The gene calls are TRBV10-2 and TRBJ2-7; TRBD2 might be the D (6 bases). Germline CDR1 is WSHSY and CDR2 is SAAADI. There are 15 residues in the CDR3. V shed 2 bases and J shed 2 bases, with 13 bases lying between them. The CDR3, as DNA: TGCGCCAGCAGTGAGGTAGTAGCGGCAACCTACGAGCAGTACTTC. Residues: CASSEVVAATYEQYF.

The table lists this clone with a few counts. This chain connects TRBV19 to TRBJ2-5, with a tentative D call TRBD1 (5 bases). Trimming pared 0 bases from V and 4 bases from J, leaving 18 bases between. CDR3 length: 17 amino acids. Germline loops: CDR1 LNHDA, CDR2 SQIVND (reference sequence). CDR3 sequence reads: CASSIDQWAGSRETQYF. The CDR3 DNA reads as TGTGCCAGTAGTATAGATCAGTGGGCAGGGTCCCGAGAGACCCAGTACTTC.

DNA for the CDR3: TGTGCCAGCAGCGTAGAAATGAGTGGGACTAGAGGAGAGACCCAGTACTTC. It codes for CASSVEMSGTRGETQYF. V gene TRBV9 combines with J gene TRBJ2-5, with 8 bases lining up with TRBD2. The CDR3 is 17 residues long. From germline, CDR1 is SGDLS and CDR2 YYNGEE. V lost 0 bases to trimming and J lost 4 bases; unmatched junction nucleotides: 11.

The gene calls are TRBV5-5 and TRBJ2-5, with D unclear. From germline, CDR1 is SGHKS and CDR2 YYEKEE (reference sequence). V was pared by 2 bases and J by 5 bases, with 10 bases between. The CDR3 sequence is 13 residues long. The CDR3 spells CASSFRGFETQYF. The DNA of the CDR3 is TGTGCCAGCAGCTTCAGAGGTTTTGAGACCCAGTACTTC.

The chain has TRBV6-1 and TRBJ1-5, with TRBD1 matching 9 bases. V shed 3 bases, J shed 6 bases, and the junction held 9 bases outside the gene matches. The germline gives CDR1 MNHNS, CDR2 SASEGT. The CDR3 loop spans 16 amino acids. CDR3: CASSDGTGRGSQPQHF. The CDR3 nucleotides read TGTGCCAGCAGTGATGGGACAGGGAGGGGTAGTCAGCCCCAGCATTTT.

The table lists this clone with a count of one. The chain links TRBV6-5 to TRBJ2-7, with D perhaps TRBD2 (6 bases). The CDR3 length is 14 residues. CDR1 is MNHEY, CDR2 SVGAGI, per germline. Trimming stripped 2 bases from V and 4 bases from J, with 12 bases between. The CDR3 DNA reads TGTGCCAGCAGTTACGCGGAGGGTCAATACGAGCAGTACTTC. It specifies CASSYAEGQYEQYF.

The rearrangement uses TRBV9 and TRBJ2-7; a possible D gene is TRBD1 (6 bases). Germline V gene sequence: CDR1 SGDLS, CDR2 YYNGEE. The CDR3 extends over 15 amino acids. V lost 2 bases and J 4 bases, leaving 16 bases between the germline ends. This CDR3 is CASSVEDSKLYEQYF. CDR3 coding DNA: TGTGCCAGCAGCGTTGAGGACAGCAAACTTTACGAGCAGTACTTC.

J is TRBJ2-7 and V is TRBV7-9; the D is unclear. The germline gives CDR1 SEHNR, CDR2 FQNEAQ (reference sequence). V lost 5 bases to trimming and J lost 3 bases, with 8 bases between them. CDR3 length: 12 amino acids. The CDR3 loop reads CASSLESYEQYF. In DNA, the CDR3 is TGTGCCAGCAGCCTGGAGAGCTACGAGCAGTACTTC.

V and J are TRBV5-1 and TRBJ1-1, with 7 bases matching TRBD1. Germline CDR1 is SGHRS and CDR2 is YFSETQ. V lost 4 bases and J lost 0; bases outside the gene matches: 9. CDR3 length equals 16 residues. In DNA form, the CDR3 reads TGCGCCAGCAGCCCCTATCCGACAGGGATGAACACTGAAGCTTTCTTT. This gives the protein CASSPYPTGMNTEAFF.

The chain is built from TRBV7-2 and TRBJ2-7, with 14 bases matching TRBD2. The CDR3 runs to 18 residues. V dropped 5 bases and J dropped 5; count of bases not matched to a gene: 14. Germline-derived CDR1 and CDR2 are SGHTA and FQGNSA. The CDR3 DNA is TGTGCCAGCAGCCCCCGGACTAGCGGGAGGTTCCCTAGTGACGAGCAGTACTTC. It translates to CASSPRTSGRFPSDEQYF.

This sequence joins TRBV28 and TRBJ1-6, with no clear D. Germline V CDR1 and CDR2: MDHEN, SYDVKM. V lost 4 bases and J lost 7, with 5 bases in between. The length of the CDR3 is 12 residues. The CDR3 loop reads CASSSQNSPLHF. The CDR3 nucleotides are TGTGCCAGCAGTTCACAGAATTCACCCCTCCACTTT.

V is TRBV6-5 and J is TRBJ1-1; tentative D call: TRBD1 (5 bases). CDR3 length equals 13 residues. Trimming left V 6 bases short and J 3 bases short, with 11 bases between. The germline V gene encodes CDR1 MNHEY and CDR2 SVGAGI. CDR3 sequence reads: CASSREGYTEAFF. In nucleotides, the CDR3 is TGTGCCAGCAGCAGGGAGGGGTACACTGAAGCTTTCTTT.

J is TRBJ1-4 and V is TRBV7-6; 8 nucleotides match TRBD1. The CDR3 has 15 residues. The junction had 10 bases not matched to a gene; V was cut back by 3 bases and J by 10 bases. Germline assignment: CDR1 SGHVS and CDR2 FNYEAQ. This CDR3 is CASSFRTGRGGKLFF. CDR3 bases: TGTGCCAGCAGCTTCCGGACAGGGAGGGGAGGAAAACTGTTTTTT.

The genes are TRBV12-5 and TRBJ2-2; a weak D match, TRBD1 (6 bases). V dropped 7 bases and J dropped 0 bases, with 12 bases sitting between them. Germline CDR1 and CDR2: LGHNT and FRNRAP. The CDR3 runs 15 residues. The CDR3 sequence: CASDTGHTNTGELFF. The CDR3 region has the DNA TGTGCTAGTGATACGGGACATACGAACACCGGGGAGCTGTTTTTT.